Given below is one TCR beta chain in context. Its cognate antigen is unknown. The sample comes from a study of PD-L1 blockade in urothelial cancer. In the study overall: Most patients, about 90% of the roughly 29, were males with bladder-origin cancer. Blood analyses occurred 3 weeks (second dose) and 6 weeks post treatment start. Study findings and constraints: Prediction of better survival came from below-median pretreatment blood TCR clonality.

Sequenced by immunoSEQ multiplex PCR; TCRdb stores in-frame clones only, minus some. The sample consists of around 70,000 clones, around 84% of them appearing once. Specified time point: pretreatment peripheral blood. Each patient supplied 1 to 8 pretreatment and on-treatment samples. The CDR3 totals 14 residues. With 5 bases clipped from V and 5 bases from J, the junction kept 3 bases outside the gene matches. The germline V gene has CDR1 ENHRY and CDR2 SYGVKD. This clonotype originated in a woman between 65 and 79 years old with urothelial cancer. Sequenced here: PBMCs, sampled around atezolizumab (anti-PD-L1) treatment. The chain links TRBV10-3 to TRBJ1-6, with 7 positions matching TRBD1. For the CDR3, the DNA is TGTGCCATCAGTTTAGACAGGGATAATTCACCCCTCCACTTT. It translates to CAISLDRDNSPLHF.